The entry that follows covers one T cell receptor (beta chain) sequence. Its antigen remains unknown. This CDR3 has 14 residues. CDR1 is LNHNV and CDR2 is YYDKDF in the germline V gene (reference sequence). V shed 3 bases and J 4 bases; nucleotides not matched to a gene: 6. This entry is derived from a study of cytomegalovirus exposure and HLA in healthy donors. Study as a whole: Of the donors genotyped, several hundred in all, over 80% fell in the Caucasian-associated ancestry cluster.

Study-level points and caveats: Certain indistinguishable V segments, among them TRBV6-2 and TRBV6-3, were excluded. Earlier results showed most TCR beta V segments being productive about 87% or about 30% of the time. CMV serostatus stood as the only immune exposure information on hand.

Both 60 Vbeta primers and 13 Jbeta primers went into the PCR. The method was immunoSEQ multiplex PCR; TCRdb's version includes in-frame clones alone and lacks a portion of them. The table records about 160,000 clones, about 80% of them present only once. The TCR originated in a man in his forties or fifties in good health and CMV-seronegative. The V gene is TRBV15, the J gene TRBJ2-7; 7 nucleotides agree with TRBD1. Sequencing was done on a sample of PBMCs. The CDR3 region is CATSRDRSSYEQYF. DNA for the CDR3: TGTGCCACCAGCAGGGACAGGTCAAGTTACGAGCAGTACTTC. The variable domain in full, completed from reference TRBV15 and TRBJ2-7, reads DAMVIQNPRYQVTQFGKPVTLSCSQTLNHNVMYWYQQKSSQAPKLLFHYYDKDFNNEADTPDNFQSRRPNTSFCFLDIRSPGLGDTAMYLCATSRDRSSYEQYFGPGTRLTVT.